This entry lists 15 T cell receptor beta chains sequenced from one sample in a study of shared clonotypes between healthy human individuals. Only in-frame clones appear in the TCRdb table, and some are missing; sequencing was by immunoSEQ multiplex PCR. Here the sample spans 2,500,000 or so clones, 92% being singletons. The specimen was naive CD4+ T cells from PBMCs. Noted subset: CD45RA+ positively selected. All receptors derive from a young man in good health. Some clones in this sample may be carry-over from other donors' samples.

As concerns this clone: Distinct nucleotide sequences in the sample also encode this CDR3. Written as DNA, the CDR3 is TGCAGCGTTGAGTCCGGCTATGGCTACACCTTC. Protein sequence: CSVESGYGYTF. The genes are TRBV29-1 and TRBJ1-2; unclear D gene. Germline CDR1 SQVTM, CDR2 ANQGSEA. The CDR3 length is 11 residues. The germline V and J ends were trimmed by 3 bases and 4 bases, with 6 bases remaining between them.

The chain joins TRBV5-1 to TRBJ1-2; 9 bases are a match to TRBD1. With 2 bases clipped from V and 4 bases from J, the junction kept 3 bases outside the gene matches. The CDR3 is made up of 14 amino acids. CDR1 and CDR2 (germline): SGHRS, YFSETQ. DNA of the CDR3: TGCGCCAGCAGCTTCGGACAGGGGCGCTATGGCTACACCTTC. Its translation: CASSFGQGRYGYTF.

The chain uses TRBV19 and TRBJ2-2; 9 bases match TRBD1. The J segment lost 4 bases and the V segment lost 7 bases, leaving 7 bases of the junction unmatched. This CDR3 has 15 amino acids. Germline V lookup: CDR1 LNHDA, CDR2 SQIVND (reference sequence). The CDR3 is CASTGQGWSTGELFF. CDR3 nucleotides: TGTGCCAGTACGGGACAGGGATGGAGCACCGGGGAGCTGTTTTTT.

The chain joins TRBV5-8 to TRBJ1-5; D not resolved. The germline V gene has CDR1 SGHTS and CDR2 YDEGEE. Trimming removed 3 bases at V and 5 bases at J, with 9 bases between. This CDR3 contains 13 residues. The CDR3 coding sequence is TGTGCCAGCAGCTGGGCCGTTGATCAGCCCCAGCATTTT. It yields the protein CASSWAVDQPQHF.

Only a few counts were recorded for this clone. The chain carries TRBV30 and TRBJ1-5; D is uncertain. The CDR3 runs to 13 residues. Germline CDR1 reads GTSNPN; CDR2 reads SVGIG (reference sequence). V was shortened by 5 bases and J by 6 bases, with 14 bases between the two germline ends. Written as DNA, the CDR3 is TGTGCCTGGGGGCGAGGGTTTGGTCAGCCCCAGCATTTT. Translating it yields CAWGRGFGQPQHF. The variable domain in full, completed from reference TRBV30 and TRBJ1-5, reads SQTIHQWPATLVQPVGSPLSLECTVEGTSNPNLYWYRQAAGRGLQLLFYSVGIGQISSEVPQNLSASRPQDRQFILSSKKLLLSDSGFYLCAWGRGFGQPQHFGDGTRLSIL.

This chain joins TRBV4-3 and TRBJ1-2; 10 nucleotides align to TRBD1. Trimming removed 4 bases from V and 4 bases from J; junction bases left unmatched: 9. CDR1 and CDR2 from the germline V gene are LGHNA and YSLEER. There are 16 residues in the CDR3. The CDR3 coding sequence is TGCGCCAGCAGCCGAGGGGGACAGGGGAAAGCCTATGGCTACACCTTC. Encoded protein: CASSRGGQGKAYGYTF.

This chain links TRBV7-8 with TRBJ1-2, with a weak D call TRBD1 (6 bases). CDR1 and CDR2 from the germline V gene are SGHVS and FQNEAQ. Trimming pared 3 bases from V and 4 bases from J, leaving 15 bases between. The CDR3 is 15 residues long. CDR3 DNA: TGTGCCAGCAGCTTGGGTACAGGGAGTTTCTATGGCTACACCTTC. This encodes CASSLGTGSFYGYTF.

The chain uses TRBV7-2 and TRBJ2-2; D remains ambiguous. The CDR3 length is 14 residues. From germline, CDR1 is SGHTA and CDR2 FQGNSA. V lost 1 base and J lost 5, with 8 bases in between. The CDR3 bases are TGTGCCAGCAGCTTAGTTGTGGGGACCGGGGAGCTGTTTTTT. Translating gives CASSLVVGTGELFF.

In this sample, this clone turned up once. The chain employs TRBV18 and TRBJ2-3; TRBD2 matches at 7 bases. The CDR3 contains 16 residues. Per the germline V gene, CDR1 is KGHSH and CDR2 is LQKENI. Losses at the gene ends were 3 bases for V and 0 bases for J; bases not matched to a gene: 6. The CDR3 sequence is CASSPGRESSTDTQYF. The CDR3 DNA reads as TGTGCCAGCTCACCGGGGCGGGAGTCTAGCACAGATACGCAGTATTTT.

The CDR3 DNA reads as TGTGCCAGCAGCAGACTAGCGGGAGAAGAGCAGTTCTTC. Its translation is CASSRLAGEEQFF. The rearrangement links TRBV7-6 to TRBJ2-1; 12 bases line up with TRBD2. Trimming took 5 bases from V and 10 from J; bases not matched to a gene: 3. The CDR3 extends over 13 amino acids. CDR1 and CDR2 (germline): SGHVS, FNYEAQ.

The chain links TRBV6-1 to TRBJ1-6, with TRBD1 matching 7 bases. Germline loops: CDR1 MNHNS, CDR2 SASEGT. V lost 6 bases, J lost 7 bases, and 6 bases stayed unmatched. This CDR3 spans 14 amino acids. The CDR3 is CASRAMGQNSPLHF. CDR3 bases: TGTGCCAGCAGGGCCATGGGACAGAATTCACCCCTCCACTTT.

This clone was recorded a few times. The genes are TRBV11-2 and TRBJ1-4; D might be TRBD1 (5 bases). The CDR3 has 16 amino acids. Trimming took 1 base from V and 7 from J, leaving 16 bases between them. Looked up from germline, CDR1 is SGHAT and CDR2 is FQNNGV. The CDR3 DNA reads TGTGCCAGCAGCTTAGTGTGGCGCAGGGCTGGTGAAAAACTGTTTTTT. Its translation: CASSLVWRRAGEKLFF.

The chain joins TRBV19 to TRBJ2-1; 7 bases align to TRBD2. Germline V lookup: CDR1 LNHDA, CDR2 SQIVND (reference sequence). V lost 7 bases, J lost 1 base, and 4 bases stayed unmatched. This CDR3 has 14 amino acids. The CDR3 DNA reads TGTGCCAGTACTACAGCGGGGTCCTACAATGAGCAGTTCTTC. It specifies CASTTAGSYNEQFF.

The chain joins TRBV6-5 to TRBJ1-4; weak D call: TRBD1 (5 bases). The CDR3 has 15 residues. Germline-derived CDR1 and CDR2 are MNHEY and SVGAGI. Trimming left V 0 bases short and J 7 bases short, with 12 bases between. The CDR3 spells CASSYSSGIGEKLFF. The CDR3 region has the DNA TGTGCCAGCAGTTACTCGTCAGGGATCGGTGAAAAACTGTTTTTT.

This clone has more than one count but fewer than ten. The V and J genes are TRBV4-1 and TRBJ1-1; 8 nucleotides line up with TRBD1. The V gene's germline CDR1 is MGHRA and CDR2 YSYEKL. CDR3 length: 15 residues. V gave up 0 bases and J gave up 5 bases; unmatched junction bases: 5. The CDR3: CASSQDRGRRTEAFF. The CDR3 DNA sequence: TGCGCCAGCAGCCAAGACAGGGGGCGACGGACTGAAGCTTTCTTT.